This TCR beta chain was found in a study of OX40 agonist ivuxolimab in advanced cancers. Across the study: An anti-OX40 (CD134) antibody with agonistic activity, ivuxolimab, was administered to patients. The study reported partial responses in three patients: one hepatocellular carcinoma, two cutaneous melanoma.

The CDR3 contains 15 residues. Germline CDR1 MNHNS, CDR2 SASEGT. Losses at the gene ends were 4 bases for V and 6 bases for J; bases not matched to a gene: 8. General study findings and limits: The authors did not determine the antigen specificity of the expanded peripheral T cells. Individuals who were partial responders at 0.1-3.0 mg/kg had clonal expansion that ranked among the lowest.

This clone was seen only once. Its target is not known. Profiling relied on immunoSEQ multiplex PCR, and the TCRdb table lists in-frame clones only, not all of them. The repertoire has around 66,000 clones, around 82% of them found once; the top ten carry about 4.1%. This sequence was found in an adult with an advanced solid tumor such as melanoma, head and neck, liver or kidney cancer. The source was CD4+ or CD8+ T cells sorted from blood, collected in a trial of the OX40 agonist ivuxolimab. The J gene is TRBJ1-4, the V gene TRBV6-1; 7 nucleotides align to TRBD1. The CDR3 reads CASSVQTGWDEKLFF. For the CDR3, the DNA is TGTGCCAGCAGTGTCCAGACAGGGTGGGATGAAAAACTGTTTTTT.